This T cell receptor beta chain was found in a study of cytomegalovirus exposure and HLA in healthy donors. Study at large: A subsequent analysis reported that the 110 or so validation repertoires were produced on the same platform that had also been used for the 500 to 700 first-cohort repertoires.

On this clone: Its matching antigen is unknown.

Study-wide results and caveats: Investigators reported 150 to 200 TCR beta chains as tied to cytomegalovirus. Rare sequences made up most TCRs, while some public TCRs were found in many donors. TCR clusters originating in the first cohort tended to co-occur in the 120 validation repertoires, according to a later analysis.

The V gene lost 6 bases and the J gene lost 6 bases, with 11 bases spanning the gap. This CDR3 comprises 13 residues. Per the germline V gene, CDR1 is MNHEY and CDR2 is SVGAGI. TCRdb's copy holds only in-frame clones and misses some; the assay was immunoSEQ multiplex PCR. The repertoire has 150,000 to 200,000 clones, approximately 85% of them found once; the top ten carry more than 1.4%. The sequenced material came from PBMCs. This receptor was obtained from a woman aged 18-29 years in good health and CMV-seronegative. The V gene is TRBV6-5, the J gene TRBJ2-2; tentatively, D is TRBD2 (5 bases). CDR3 nucleotides: TGTGCCAGCAGACCTCCTAGCTCCGGGGAGCTGTTTTTT. It encodes CASRPPSSGELFF.